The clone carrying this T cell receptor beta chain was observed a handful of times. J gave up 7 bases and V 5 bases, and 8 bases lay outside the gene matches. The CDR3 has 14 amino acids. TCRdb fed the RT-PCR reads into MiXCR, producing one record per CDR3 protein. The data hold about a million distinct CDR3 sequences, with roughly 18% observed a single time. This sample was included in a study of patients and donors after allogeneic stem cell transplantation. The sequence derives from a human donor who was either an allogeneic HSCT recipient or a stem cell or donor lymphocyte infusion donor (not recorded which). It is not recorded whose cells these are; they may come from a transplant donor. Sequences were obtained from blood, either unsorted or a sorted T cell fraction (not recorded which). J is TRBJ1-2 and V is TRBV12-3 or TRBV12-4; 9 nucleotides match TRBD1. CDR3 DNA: TGTGCCAGCAGTCCCGACGGGACAGGGATTGGCTACACCTTC. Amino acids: CASSPDGTGIGYTF.